These 32 T cell receptor beta chains originate from one sample sequenced in a study of beta chain features in type 1 diabetes. Every bit of the isolated RNA underwent reverse transcription, so sequencing read expressed TCRB transcripts. Generated by immunoSEQ multiplex PCR, the TCRdb table keeps only in-frame clones and is missing some. The sample lists approximately 200,000 clones; more than 9% were seen once. The sample consisted of naive CD4+ T cells from blood. These receptors originate from a woman aged 18-30 years in good health.

This clone was detected only a few times. The chain is built from TRBV18 and TRBJ1-1, with TRBD1 matching over 8 bases. The CDR3 is 13 residues long. In germline, CDR1 is KGHSH, CDR2 LQKENI. J lost 7 bases, V lost 2 bases, and 3 bases had no gene match. CDR3 nucleotide sequence: TGTGCCAGCTCACCAAAACAGGGGGATGAAGCTTTCTTT. Its protein is CASSPKQGDEAFF.

This clone came up a few times. The rearrangement uses TRBV30 and TRBJ1-6; a weak D match, TRBD1 (5 bases). V was shortened by 1 base and J by 10 bases, with 14 bases between the two germline ends. This CDR3 has 14 amino acids. Looked up from germline, CDR1 is GTSNPN and CDR2 is SVGIG (reference sequence). The chain's CDR3 is CAWSETVLGSPLHF. The CDR3 DNA follows: TGTGCCTGGAGTGAGACAGTCTTAGGCTCACCCCTCCACTTT.

This clone has more than one count but fewer than ten. The chain carries TRBV4-2 and TRBJ2-7; unclear D gene. Per the germline V gene, CDR1 is LGHNA and CDR2 is YNFKEQ. V was cut by 0 bases and J by 4 bases, with 13 bases left in between. CDR3 size: 15 residues. CDR3 nucleotide sequence: TGTGCCAGCAGCCAAGAACCTCCTTCCGGGTACGAGCAGTACTTC. Protein sequence: CASSQEPPSGYEQYF.

The rearrangement links TRBV6-5 to TRBJ1-5, with TRBD1 matching 9 bases. The CDR3 has 14 amino acids. Germline V gives CDR1 MNHEY, CDR2 SVGAGI. V lost 7 bases, J lost 4 bases, and 5 bases stayed unmatched. The CDR3 nucleotides are TGTGCCAGCAAGGTGGGACAGGGAAATCAGCCCCAGCATTTT. This gives the protein CASKVGQGNQPQHF.

This rearrangement joins TRBV4-2 to TRBJ2-4; a possible D gene is TRBD1 (5 bases). The V gene lost 4 bases and the J gene lost 5 bases, with 12 bases spanning the gap. The length of the CDR3 is 14 residues. CDR1 and CDR2 from the germline V gene are LGHNA and YNFKEQ. The CDR3 sequence: CASSRAETENIQYF. The CDR3 bases are TGTGCCAGCAGCCGCGCAGAGACAGAAAACATTCAGTACTTC.

In its sample, this clone was seen a few times. The sample has other DNA sequences that encode this CDR3 too. The chain employs TRBV19 and TRBJ2-7; tentative D call: TRBD2 (5 bases). This CDR3 spans 13 amino acids. Germline CDR1 LNHDA, CDR2 SQIVND (reference sequence). V lost 4 bases and J 0 bases, leaving 7 bases between the germline ends. CDR3 DNA sequence: TGTGCCAGTAGTACGGGGAGCTCCTACGAGCAGTACTTC. Translated: CASSTGSSYEQYF.

The CDR3 coding sequence is TGTGCCAGCAGCACCGGACAGGGGGCGAATCAGCCCCAGCATTTT. The encoded protein is CASSTGQGANQPQHF. The V gene is TRBV5-8, the J gene TRBJ1-5, with 11 bases that match TRBD1. The junction had 4 bases not matched to a gene; V was cut back by 4 bases and J by 4 bases. The CDR3 length is 15 residues. Germline CDR1 reads SGHTS; CDR2 reads YDEGEE.

The chain is built from TRBV30 and TRBJ2-1; 8 positions agree with TRBD1. Germline loops: CDR1 GTSNPN, CDR2 SVGIG (reference sequence). The CDR3 has 15 amino acids. The trim removed 3 bases at V and 7 bases at J, leaving 11 bases unmatched. For the CDR3, the DNA is TGTGCCTGGAGGAGCCAGGACAGGGATAAAAATGAGCAGTTCTTC. Its translation: CAWRSQDRDKNEQFF. Supplemented by reference TRBV30 and TRBJ2-1, the full variable domain reads SQTIHQWPATLVQPVGSPLSLECTVEGTSNPNLYWYRQAAGRGLQLLFYSVGIGQISSEVPQNLSASRPQDRQFILSSKKLLLSDSGFYLCAWRSQDRDKNEQFFGPGTRLTVL.

This clone was seen a handful of times. J is TRBJ1-1 and V is TRBV18; 7 bases match TRBD1. This CDR3 is 13 amino acids long. Germline values: CDR1 KGHSH, CDR2 LQKENI. With V trimmed by 6 bases and J by 2 bases, 3 bases remained unmatched. CDR3 in DNA: TGTGCCAGCTCGGGACAGCCTAACACTGAAGCTTTCTTT. It is translated as CASSGQPNTEAFF.

This chain links TRBV6-1 with TRBJ2-6; 7 nucleotides match TRBD1. Trimming took 4 bases from V and 4 from J; bases not matched to a gene: 10. The CDR3 runs 17 residues. The germline V gene encodes CDR1 MNHNS and CDR2 SASEGT. The CDR3: CASSAPGQQAGANVLTF. In DNA, the CDR3 is TGTGCCAGCAGTGCCCCGGGACAGCAAGCGGGGGCCAACGTCCTGACTTTC.

V gene TRBV6-6 combines with J gene TRBJ2-1; 7 nucleotides match TRBD2. There are 16 residues in the CDR3. Germline values: CDR1 MNHNY, CDR2 SVGAGI (reference sequence). Trimming cost V 2 bases and J 5 bases; bases outside gene matches: 9. This chain's CDR3 is CASSYAPPGRNNEQFF. The CDR3, as DNA: TGTGCCAGCAGTTACGCACCCCCCGGGAGGAACAATGAGCAGTTCTTC.

In this sample, this clone turned up a few times. The chain has TRBV2 and TRBJ2-3; D perhaps matches TRBD1 (6 bases). V was trimmed by 6 bases and J by 5 bases, leaving 12 bases between them. The CDR3 contains 13 residues. Germline V CDR1 and CDR2: SNHLY, FYNNEI. The CDR3 nucleotides read TGTGCCAGCAGGAAAGGGGGAGTAGATACGCAGTATTTT. Amino acid sequence: CASRKGGVDTQYF.

This clone was counted between two and nine times. V is TRBV30 and J is TRBJ2-1; 9 bases fit TRBD1. CDR1 and CDR2 from the germline V gene are GTSNPN and SVGIG (reference sequence). This CDR3 region has 15 residues. The V segment lost 3 bases and the J segment 9 bases; nucleotides outside the gene matches: 12. CDR3 bases: TGTGCCTGGAGCGGGGACGGGACAGGGTCTATTGAGCAGTTCTTC. As protein: CAWSGDGTGSIEQFF. Based on the CDR3 plus reference TRBV30 and TRBJ2-1, the full variable domain is SQTIHQWPATLVQPVGSPLSLECTVEGTSNPNLYWYRQAAGRGLQLLFYSVGIGQISSEVPQNLSASRPQDRQFILSSKKLLLSDSGFYLCAWSGDGTGSIEQFFGPGTRLTVL.

This clone was counted a few times. In DNA form, the CDR3 reads TGTGCCAGCAGCCAAGATGCCGATCATCGCAGGGAGACCCAGTACTTC. It is translated as CASSQDADHRRETQYF. The genes are TRBV4-2 and TRBJ2-5, with D uncertain. Germline CDR1 LGHNA, CDR2 YNFKEQ. V shed 0 bases and J shed 5 bases, with 16 bases lying between them. This CDR3 is built from 16 residues.

This clone was recorded a few times. V usage is TRBV5-8 and J usage is TRBJ2-1; 9 nucleotides align to TRBD1. Germline lookup yields CDR1 SGHTS and CDR2 YDEGEE. CDR3 length: 14 residues. V dropped 5 bases and J dropped 4; count of bases not matched to a gene: 4. CDR3 nucleotide sequence: TGTGCCAGCAGGTTGACAGGGGGATACAATGAGCAGTTCTTC. This sequence encodes CASRLTGGYNEQFF.

This clone was detected only a few times. The chain carries TRBV27 and TRBJ2-7, with TRBD1 identical over 7 bases. CDR3 size: 13 residues. V dropped 6 bases and J dropped 1; count of bases not matched to a gene: 3. Germline assignment: CDR1 MNHEY and CDR2 SMNVEV (reference sequence). The DNA for the CDR3 is TGTGCCAGCAGAGTGACAGGGTCCTACGAGCAGTACTTC. This gives the protein CASRVTGSYEQYF.

This clone turned up a few times. The J gene is TRBJ2-7, the V gene TRBV6-5, with D maybe TRBD2 (5 bases). The CDR3 contains 11 residues. Trimming stripped 2 bases from V and 7 bases from J, with 6 bases between. The germline V gene has CDR1 MNHEY and CDR2 SVGAGI. As DNA, the CDR3 is TGTGCCAGCAGTTACCGAGGGGAGCAGTACTTC. It yields the protein CASSYRGEQYF.

A few counts support this clone. V is TRBV11-2 and J is TRBJ1-5, with 8 bases fitting TRBD1. There are 16 residues in the CDR3. CDR1 is SGHAT and CDR2 is FQNNGV in the germline V gene. Losses at the gene ends were 0 bases for V and 5 bases for J; bases not matched to a gene: 6. The CDR3 DNA reads as TGTGCCAGCAGCTTAGACGACGGCAGGGGGCATCAGCCCCAGCATTTT. As protein: CASSLDDGRGHQPQHF.

This clone was detected many times. The chain carries TRBV28 and TRBJ2-1; TRBD2 aligns across 10 bases. Germline CDR1 reads MDHEN; CDR2 reads SYDVKM. V trimming: 10 bases; J trimming: 5 bases; junction bases outside the gene matches: 8. The CDR3 has 14 residues. The CDR3 coding sequence is TGTGCCACCCGAGCTAGCGGGAGAAACAATGAGCAGTTCTTC. Its translation: CATRASGRNNEQFF.

The chain recombines TRBV12-5 with TRBJ1-1; D is uncertain. The V and J ends lost 7 bases and 8 bases respectively, with 11 bases between them. The CDR3 totals 11 residues. From germline, CDR1 is LGHNT and CDR2 FRNRAP. The CDR3 DNA reads TGTGCTAGTGAGTCAGTTCGCGAAGCTTTCTTT. Translation: CASESVREAFF.

The chain couples TRBV6-5 to TRBJ1-5, with TRBD1 as a possible D gene (6 bases). CDR3 length: 15 amino acids. The germline V and J ends were trimmed by 5 bases and 12 bases, with 23 bases remaining between them. Germline CDR1 is MNHEY and CDR2 is SVGAGI. For the CDR3, the DNA is TGTGCCAGCAGTCCGCGTCCCGGGACCTTAGGGGGCCAGCATTTT. Its translation is CASSPRPGTLGGQHF.

J is TRBJ2-3 and V is TRBV7-6; tentative D call: TRBD2 (6 bases). The ends were cut back, 5 bases at V and 7 bases at J, with 10 bases in the middle. The CDR3 has 12 amino acids. Germline V lookup: CDR1 SGHVS, CDR2 FNYEAQ. The CDR3: CASSQGGNTQYF. CDR3 bases: TGTGCCAGCAGCCAGGGCGGGAATACGCAGTATTTT.

This chain links TRBV10-3 with TRBJ2-7, with D perhaps matching TRBD2 (5 bases). The V gene's germline CDR1 is ENHRY and CDR2 SYGVKD. This CDR3 is 14 amino acids long. V was shortened by 3 bases and J by 4 bases, with 13 bases between the two germline ends. CDR3 coding DNA: TGTGCCATCAGTGATTATGGACTTGAATACGAGCAGTACTTC. Amino acid sequence: CAISDYGLEYEQYF.

This rearrangement joins TRBV11-2 to TRBJ2-1; weak D call: TRBD2 (6 bases). The germline gives CDR1 SGHAT, CDR2 FQNNGV. The ends were cut back, 2 bases at V and 4 bases at J, with 12 bases in the middle. This CDR3 region has 15 residues. The CDR3, as DNA: TGTGCCAGCAGCTTAATTACTAGCTATTACAATGAGCAGTTCTTC. It yields the protein CASSLITSYYNEQFF.

V is TRBV30 and J is TRBJ2-3; 11 bases fit TRBD1. Germline lookup yields CDR1 GTSNPN and CDR2 SVGIG (reference sequence). The trim removed 3 bases at V and 5 bases at J, leaving 4 bases unmatched. The CDR3 runs to 14 residues. CDR3 in DNA: TGTGCCTGGAGAGGGGGACAGGGGGTAGATACGCAGTATTTT. Amino acids: CAWRGGQGVDTQYF.

The V and J genes are TRBV18 and TRBJ2-7; the match to TRBD2 covers 8 bases. The CDR3 runs to 16 residues. CDR1 is KGHSH, CDR2 LQKENI, per germline. Trimming removed 3 bases from V and 3 bases from J; junction bases left unmatched: 10. DNA of the CDR3: TGTGCCAGCTCACCTCCGACTAGCGTGGGAAACTACGAGCAGTACTTC. This codes for CASSPPTSVGNYEQYF.

The chain links TRBV6-1 to TRBJ1-2; D is unresolved. The CDR3 contains 14 residues. The germline V and J ends were trimmed by 6 bases and 0 bases, with 11 bases remaining between them. The germline gives CDR1 MNHNS, CDR2 SASEGT. The CDR3 protein is CASSRQLTNYGYTF. The CDR3 bases are TGTGCCAGCAGCAGGCAGCTGACTAACTATGGCTACACCTTC.

This clone appeared a few times. The chain combines TRBV7-8 with TRBJ2-7; D perhaps matches TRBD1 (5 bases). Per the germline V gene, CDR1 is SGHVS and CDR2 is FQNEAQ. V lost 1 base to trimming and J lost 2 bases, with 12 bases between them. The CDR3 has 15 residues. CDR3 region: CASSLGGKGTYEQYF. CDR3 sequence (DNA): TGTGCCAGCAGCTTAGGCGGTAAGGGGACCTACGAGCAGTACTTC.

This chain uses TRBV9 with TRBJ2-1, with TRBD2 matching 12 bases. CDR3 length: 18 residues. Per the germline V gene, CDR1 is SGDLS and CDR2 is YYNGEE. V shed 4 bases, J shed 0 bases, and the junction held 8 bases outside the gene matches. CDR3 bases: TGTGCCAGCAGCAAAACTACTAGCGGGAGGACCTCCTACAATGAGCAGTTCTTC. Its protein product is CASSKTTSGRTSYNEQFF.

This clone was picked up a small number of times. The chain uses TRBV6-6 and TRBJ2-5; TRBD1 might be the D (5 bases). This CDR3 is built from 13 residues. Per the germline V gene, CDR1 is MNHNY and CDR2 is SVGAGI (reference sequence). V lost 5 bases, J lost 2 bases, and 9 bases lay in between. The CDR3 sequence: CASSETEQETQYF. CDR3 DNA: TGTGCCAGCAGTGAGACAGAACAAGAGACCCAGTACTTC.

The CDR3: CASSKWEGQVRSGANVLTF. CDR3 in DNA: TGTGCCAGCAGCAAATGGGAAGGACAGGTCCGCTCTGGGGCCAACGTCCTGACTTTC. The V and J genes are TRBV21-1 and TRBJ2-6; TRBD1 is the table's D call, not checked against the DNA. TRBV21-1 is described as a pseudogene. The CDR3 runs to 19 residues.

This clone has a handful of counts. The J gene is TRBJ2-1, the V gene TRBV11-2; D unclear. The CDR3 runs 15 residues. Deletions cut 1 base from V and 4 bases from J, with 11 bases between. Germline loops: CDR1 SGHAT, CDR2 FQNNGV. Here the CDR3 reads CASSLVVFGYNEQFF. As DNA, the CDR3 is TGTGCCAGCAGCTTAGTGGTTTTCGGGTACAATGAGCAGTTCTTC.